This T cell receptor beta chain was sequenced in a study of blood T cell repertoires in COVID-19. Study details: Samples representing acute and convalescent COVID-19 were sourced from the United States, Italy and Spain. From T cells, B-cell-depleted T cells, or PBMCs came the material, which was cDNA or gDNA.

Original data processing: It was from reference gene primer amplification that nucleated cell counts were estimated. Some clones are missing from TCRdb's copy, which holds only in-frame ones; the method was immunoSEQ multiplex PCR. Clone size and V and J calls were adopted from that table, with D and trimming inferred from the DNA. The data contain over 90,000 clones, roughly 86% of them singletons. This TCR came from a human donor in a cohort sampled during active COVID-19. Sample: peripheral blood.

CDR3 coding DNA: TGTGCCAGCAGTTTATCGACCTTAGCGGCTTACTTC. It yields the protein CASSLSTLAAYF. The V call is TRBV28, the J call TRBJ2-5; weak D call: TRBD2 (6 bases). This CDR3 comprises 12 residues. V lost 1 base to trimming and J lost 14 bases, with 14 bases between them. Germline V lookup: CDR1 MDHEN, CDR2 SYDVKM.